A single sample gave rise to the 14 T cell receptor beta chains below, sequenced in a study of molecular identifiers for immune sequencing clone quantification. Each CDR3 protein is one row after TCRdb ran MiXCR on the PCR reads. The table lists more than 450,000 distinct CDR3 sequences, approximately 25% of them singletons. Specimen: naive CD8+ T cells from blood, with Jurkat cell RNA spiked in. Noted subset: FACS-sorted CD8+CD4-CCR7+CD45RA+ naive T cells. Receptors originate from a human donor in good health. Some libraries in this study had Jurkat cell RNA spiked in.

V is TRBV23-1 and J is TRBJ1-6; possibly TRBD1 for D (5 bases). TRBV23-1 is sorted into the ORF group, with uncertain function. The V gene lost 3 bases and the J gene lost 7 bases, with 19 bases spanning the gap. CDR3 length: 17 amino acids. CDR3 DNA: TGCGCCAGCAGTCACGATACCTGCGACAGACTAAATTCACCCCTCCACTTT. This gives the protein CASSHDTCDRLNSPLHF.

This clonotype was observed at least ten times. The gene calls are TRBV7-8 and TRBJ2-3, with TRBD1 as a possible D gene (5 bases). The CDR3 is 14 residues long. The germline V gene encodes CDR1 SGHVS and CDR2 FQNEAQ. V lost 5 bases and J 3 bases, leaving 12 bases between the germline ends. The chain's CDR3 is CASSPSPGTDTQYF. The CDR3, as DNA: TGTGCCAGCAGCCCTTCGCCAGGGACAGATACGCAGTATTTT.

The chain links TRBV24-1 to TRBJ1-1; perhaps TRBD1 as D (6 bases). With 3 bases removed from V and 0 bases from J, the gap between germline ends came to 10 bases. The CDR3 has 15 residues. Looked up from germline, CDR1 is KGHDR and CDR2 is SFDVKD. The CDR3 nucleotides are TGTGCCACCAGTGATGGGCAGGGGATGAACACTGAAGCTTTCTTT. This codes for CATSDGQGMNTEAFF.

The chain recombines TRBV7-3 with TRBJ2-5, with TRBD2 matching 8 bases. Germline values: CDR1 SGHTA, CDR2 FQGTGA. CDR3 size: 16 residues. The V segment lost 5 bases and the J segment 4 bases; nucleotides outside the gene matches: 12. The CDR3 bases are TGTGCCAGCAGCCGAGGACCGGGAGGGAGTCGAGAGACCCAGTACTTC. Its protein product is CASSRGPGGSRETQYF.

This clonotype was detected a few times. Since a much larger clone is just one base distant, this may be a read error. This chain uses TRBV29-1 with TRBJ2-5, with D perhaps given as TRBD1 or TRBD2 (5 bases each). CDR3 size: 14 residues. Trimming pared 3 bases from V and 0 bases from J, leaving 11 bases between. Germline CDR1 SQVTM, CDR2 ANQGSEA. The CDR3 sequence: CSVEGTAYQETQYF. CDR3 in DNA: TGCAGCGTTGAGGGGACGGCGTACCAAGAGACCCAGTACTTC.

The chain employs TRBV7-9 and TRBJ1-1; perhaps TRBD1 as D (5 bases). Trimming left V 4 bases short and J 1 base short, with 19 bases between. Germline V gene sequence: CDR1 SEHNR, CDR2 FQNEAQ (reference sequence). The CDR3 length is 17 residues. CDR3 sequence (DNA): TGTGCCAGCAGCTCAGCTTTTGGGGGTTTAAAGAACACTGAAGCTTTCTTT. Translating gives CASSSAFGGLKNTEAFF.

The rearrangement uses TRBV28 and TRBJ2-7; 7 bases line up with TRBD1. The germline gives CDR1 MDHEN, CDR2 SYDVKM. V dropped 3 bases and J dropped 3; count of bases not matched to a gene: 5. The CDR3 runs to 14 residues. CDR3 sequence: CASSLTGNFYEQYF. As DNA, the CDR3 is TGTGCCAGCAGTTTGACAGGGAATTTCTACGAGCAGTACTTC.

This clonotype was seen ten or more times. This rearrangement joins TRBV7-9 to TRBJ1-6, with D perhaps matching TRBD1 (5 bases). Germline CDR1 SEHNR, CDR2 FQNEAQ (reference sequence). V was trimmed by 7 bases and J by 8 bases, leaving 18 bases between them. CDR3 size: 15 residues. The CDR3 region is CASIETDSPYSPLHF. The CDR3 bases are TGTGCCAGCATCGAAACCGACAGTCCCTATTCACCCCTCCACTTT.

This clonotype has ten or more counts. This chain uses TRBV28 with TRBJ2-7; D may be TRBD1 or TRBD2 (5 bases each). The germline V gene encodes CDR1 MDHEN and CDR2 SYDVKM. The CDR3 is 14 amino acids. Deletions cut 6 bases from V and 4 bases from J, with 16 bases between. The CDR3 coding sequence is TGTGCCAGCAGGACCGGGGACCCCGGGTACGAGCAGTACTTC. The encoded protein is CASRTGDPGYEQYF.

This clonotype has only a few counts. The chain links TRBV7-2 to TRBJ1-1; 10 nucleotides line up with TRBD1. J lost 4 bases, V lost 1 base, and 6 bases had no gene match. The CDR3 has 16 amino acids. Germline-derived CDR1 and CDR2 are SGHTA and FQGNSA. CDR3: CASSLVYGTGATEAFF. CDR3 nucleotide sequence: TGTGCCAGCAGCTTAGTTTACGGGACAGGGGCCACTGAAGCTTTCTTT.

CDR3 sequence (DNA): TGTGCCAGCAGCAACTACGCGCCCCTTGAAGCTTTCTTT. It is translated as CASSNYAPLEAFF. The chain is built from TRBV6-6 and TRBJ1-1; D call uncertain. Trimming left V 6 bases short and J 7 bases short, with 15 bases between. Germline V lookup: CDR1 MNHNY, CDR2 SVGAGI (reference sequence). The CDR3 spans 13 residues.

This chain links TRBV19 with TRBJ2-3, with no clear D. With 3 bases removed from V and 0 bases from J, the gap between germline ends came to 10 bases. CDR3 length: 15 residues. The germline CDR1 and CDR2 sequences are LNHDA and SQIVND (reference sequence). The CDR3 loop reads CASSISLSSTDTQYF. DNA of the CDR3: TGTGCCAGTAGTATCTCCCTTTCTAGCACAGATACGCAGTATTTT.

V gene TRBV28 combines with J gene TRBJ2-3, with 7 nucleotides matching TRBD2. This CDR3 spans 17 amino acids. Germline V lookup: CDR1 MDHEN, CDR2 SYDVKM. V lost 7 bases and J lost 2; bases outside the gene matches: 15. This chain's CDR3 is CASIPLGPSGPTDTQYF. The CDR3, as DNA: TGTGCCAGCATCCCATTGGGCCCTAGCGGACCCACAGATACGCAGTATTTT.

This sequence joins TRBV6-5 and TRBJ2-7; 9 bases align to TRBD2. The CDR3 extends over 14 amino acids. The V and J ends lost 10 bases and 1 base, in that order; junction bases with no gene match: 8. Germline V gene sequence: CDR1 MNHEY, CDR2 SVGAGI. The CDR3 loop reads CATTPGLASYEQYF. The CDR3 nucleotides read TGTGCCACCACGCCGGGACTAGCATCCTACGAGCAGTACTTC.